These T cell receptor beta chains were read from a single sample in a study of OX40 agonist ivuxolimab in advanced cancers. Produced via immunoSEQ multiplex PCR; TCRdb's table is partial and in-frame only. There are about 12,000 clones in the sample; around 84% occur only once, and roughly 9.4% lies in the top ten. Sequenced material: CD4+ or CD8+ T cells sorted from blood, taken in a trial of the OX40 agonist ivuxolimab. The receptor set was obtained from an adult with an advanced solid tumor such as melanoma, head and neck, liver or kidney cancer. Each CDR3 is given with its conserved first and last residue. A D gene is named only where the DNA matches it firmly. Size tells how often a clone was seen (once, few, many) or the class of an expanded clone, and some rows leave it out.

- | TRBJ1-2 | TRBD1 | TRBV4-1 | TGCGCCAGCAGCCAGCGGGGACAGGGGGCGAATGGCTACACCTTC | CASSQRGQGANGYTF
once | TRBJ2-1 | - | TRBV11-2 | TGTGCCAGCAGCCCCCCTAGGACCGACTTCGCCTACAATGAGCAGTTCTTC | CASSPPRTDFAYNEQFF
- | TRBJ2-7 | - | TRBV7-9 | TGTGCCAGCAGCTTATCCGGGGTGGGGGAGCAGTACTTC | CASSLSGVGEQYF
- | TRBJ2-3 | TRBD2 | TRBV5-6 | TGTGCCAGCAGCTTGGGACTAGCGGGGGGATACGGGGATACGCAGTATTTT | CASSLGLAGGYGDTQYF
- | TRBJ2-7 | - | TRBV13 | TGTGCCAGCAGCTTAGGAGGGGCCGAGCAGTACTTC | CASSLGGAEQYF
- | TRBJ2-7 | TRBD1 | TRBV5-1 | TGCGCCAGCAGCTCCTCCTCCTCCGGGACAGGGCTTCACGAGCAGTACTTC | CASSSSSSGTGLHEQYF
large | TRBJ2-7 | - | TRBV20-1 | TGCAGTGTAAGGCCAATCTACGAGCAGTACTTC | CSVRPIYEQYF
- | TRBJ2-1 | - | TRBV6-4 | TGTGCCAGCAGTGAAGCTGGGGAGCAGTTCTTC | CASSEAGEQFF
once | TRBJ2-5 | TRBD2 | TRBV27 | TGTGCCAGCAGTTTACTAGCGGGGGGGCAGGAGACCCAGTACTTC | CASSLLAGGQETQYF
- | TRBJ1-2 | - | TRBV7-9 | TGTGCCAGCAGCGCGACCCGGACCAACAGGGATGGCTACACCTTC | CASSATRTNRDGYTF
few | TRBJ2-5 | TRBD2 | TRBV4-2 | TGTGCCAGCAGCCGCGGGGGGGTAAAGCGGGGAGAGACCCAGTACTTC | CASSRGGVKRGETQYF
- | TRBJ2-7 | - | TRBV9 | TGTGCCAGCAGCGTAGCCGATAGCGGCTACGAGCAGTACTTC | CASSVADSGYEQYF
- | TRBJ1-2 | - | TRBV2 | TGTGCCAGCAGTGGGGACTATGGCTACACCTTC | CASSGDYGYTF
- | TRBJ2-2 | - | TRBV10-1 | TGCGCCAGCAGTGAGTCTAAGGGCGCCGGGGAGCTGTTTTTT | CASSESKGAGELFF
few | TRBJ2-2 | - | TRBV12-5 | TGTGCTAGTGGTTTGTCAGGCGGGGCGGGCCCCGGGGAGCTGTTTTTT | CASGLSGGAGPGELFF
- | TRBJ1-1 | - | TRBV29-1 | TGCAGCGTTGAATTCCACGGGATGAACACTGAAGCTTTCTTT | CSVEFHGMNTEAFF